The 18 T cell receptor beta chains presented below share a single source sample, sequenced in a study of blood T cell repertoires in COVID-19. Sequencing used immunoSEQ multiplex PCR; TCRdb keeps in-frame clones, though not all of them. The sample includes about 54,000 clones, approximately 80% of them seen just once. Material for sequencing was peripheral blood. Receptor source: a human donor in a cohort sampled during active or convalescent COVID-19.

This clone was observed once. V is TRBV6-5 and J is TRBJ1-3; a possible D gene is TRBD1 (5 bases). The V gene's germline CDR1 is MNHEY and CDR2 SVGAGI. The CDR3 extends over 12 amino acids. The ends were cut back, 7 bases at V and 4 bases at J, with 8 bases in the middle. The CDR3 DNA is TGTGCCAGCATGGGGCCCGGAAACACCATATATTTT. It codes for CASMGPGNTIYF.

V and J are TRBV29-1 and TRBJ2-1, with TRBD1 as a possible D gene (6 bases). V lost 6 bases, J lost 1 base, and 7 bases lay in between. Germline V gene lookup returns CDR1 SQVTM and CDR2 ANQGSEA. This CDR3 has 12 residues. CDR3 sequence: CSVGQSYNEQFF. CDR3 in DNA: TGCAGCGTCGGACAGTCCTACAATGAGCAGTTCTTC.

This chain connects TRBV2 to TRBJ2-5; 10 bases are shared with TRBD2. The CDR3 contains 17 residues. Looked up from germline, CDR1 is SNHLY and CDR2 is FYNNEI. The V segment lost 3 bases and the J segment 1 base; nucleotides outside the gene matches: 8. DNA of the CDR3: TGTGCCAGCAGTGATGTTGGGCTAGCGGGGGCCCAAGAGACCCAGTACTTC. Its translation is CASSDVGLAGAQETQYF.

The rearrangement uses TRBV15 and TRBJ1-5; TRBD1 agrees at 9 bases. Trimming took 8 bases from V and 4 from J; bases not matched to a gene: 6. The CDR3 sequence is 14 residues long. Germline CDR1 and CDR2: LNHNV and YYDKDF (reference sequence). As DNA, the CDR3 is TGTGCCACCGGGACAGGGAACCGTAATCAGCCCCAGCATTTT. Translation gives CATGTGNRNQPQHF.

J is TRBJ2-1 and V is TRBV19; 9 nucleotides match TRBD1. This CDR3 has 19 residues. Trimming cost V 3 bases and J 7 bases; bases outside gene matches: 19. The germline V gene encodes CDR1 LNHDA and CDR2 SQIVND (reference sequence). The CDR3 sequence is CASSIGGGSGTGKRNEQFF. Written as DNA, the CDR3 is TGTGCCAGTAGTATTGGAGGTGGATCCGGGACAGGGAAAAGGAATGAGCAGTTCTTC.

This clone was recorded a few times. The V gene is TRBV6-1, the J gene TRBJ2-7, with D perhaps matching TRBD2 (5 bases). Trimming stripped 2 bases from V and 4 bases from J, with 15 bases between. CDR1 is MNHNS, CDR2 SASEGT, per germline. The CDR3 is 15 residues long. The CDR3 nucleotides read TGTGCCAGCAGTGAAACGGCTGGAGGTTTGTACGAGCAGTACTTC. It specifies CASSETAGGLYEQYF.

CDR3 region: CASSLPGLGGELFF. The CDR3 DNA is TGTGCCAGCAGCTTACCCGGGTTGGGCGGGGAGCTGTTTTTT. The V and J genes are TRBV11-3 and TRBJ2-2; D gene unclear. Germline lookup yields CDR1 SGHNT and CDR2 YENEEA. CDR3 length: 14 residues. Trimming took off 2 bases at V and 7 bases at J, with 11 bases between the two ends.

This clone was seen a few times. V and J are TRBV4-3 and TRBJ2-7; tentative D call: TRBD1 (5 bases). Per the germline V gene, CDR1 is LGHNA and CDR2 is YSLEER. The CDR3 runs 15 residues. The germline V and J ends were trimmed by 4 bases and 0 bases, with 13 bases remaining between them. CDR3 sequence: CASSRDAGYSYEQYF. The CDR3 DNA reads TGCGCCAGCAGCCGGGATGCAGGGTACTCCTACGAGCAGTACTTC.

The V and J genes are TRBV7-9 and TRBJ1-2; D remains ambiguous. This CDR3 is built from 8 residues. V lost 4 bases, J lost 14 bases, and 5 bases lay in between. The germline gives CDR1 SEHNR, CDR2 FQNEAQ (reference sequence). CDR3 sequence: CASSSKTF. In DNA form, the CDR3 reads TGTGCCAGCAGCTCCAAAACCTTC.

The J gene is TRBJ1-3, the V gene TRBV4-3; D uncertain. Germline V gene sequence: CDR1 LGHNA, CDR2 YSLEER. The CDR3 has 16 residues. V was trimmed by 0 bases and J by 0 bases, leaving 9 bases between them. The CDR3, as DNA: TGCGCCAGCAGCCAAGATTTGCATAGCTCTGGAAACACCATATATTTT. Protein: CASSQDLHSSGNTIYF.

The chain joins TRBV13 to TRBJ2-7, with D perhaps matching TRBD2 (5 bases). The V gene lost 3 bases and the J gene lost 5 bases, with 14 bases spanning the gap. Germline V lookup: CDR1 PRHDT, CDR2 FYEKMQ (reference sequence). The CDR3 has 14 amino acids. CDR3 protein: CASSFYLAAHEQYF. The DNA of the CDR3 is TGTGCCAGCAGCTTTTATCTAGCTGCCCACGAGCAGTACTTC. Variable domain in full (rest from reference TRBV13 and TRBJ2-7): AAGVIQSPRHLIKEKRETATLKCYPIPRHDTVYWYQQGPGQDPQFLISFYEKMQSDKGSIPDRFSAQQFSDYHSELNMSSLELGDSALYFCASSFYLAAHEQYFGPGTRLTVT.

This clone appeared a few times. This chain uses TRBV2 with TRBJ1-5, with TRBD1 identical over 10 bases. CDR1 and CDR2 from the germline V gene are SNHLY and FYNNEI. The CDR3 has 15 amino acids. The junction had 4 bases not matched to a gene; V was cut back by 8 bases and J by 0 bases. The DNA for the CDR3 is TGTGCCAGCCGGGACAGGGGATATAGCAATCAGCCCCAGCATTTT. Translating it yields CASRDRGYSNQPQHF.

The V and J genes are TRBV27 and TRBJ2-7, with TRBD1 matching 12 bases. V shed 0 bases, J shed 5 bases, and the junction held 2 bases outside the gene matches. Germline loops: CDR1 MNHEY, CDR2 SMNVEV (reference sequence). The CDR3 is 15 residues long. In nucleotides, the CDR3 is TGTGCCAGCAGTTTATCAGGGACAGGGGGCAACGAGCAGTACTTC. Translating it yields CASSLSGTGGNEQYF.

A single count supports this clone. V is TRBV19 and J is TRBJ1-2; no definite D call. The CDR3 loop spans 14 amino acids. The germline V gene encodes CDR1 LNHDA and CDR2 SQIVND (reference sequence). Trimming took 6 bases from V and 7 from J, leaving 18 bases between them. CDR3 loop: CASRRRGLSSGYTF. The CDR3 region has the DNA TGTGCCAGTAGAAGGAGAGGGTTGTCCAGTGGCTACACCTTC.

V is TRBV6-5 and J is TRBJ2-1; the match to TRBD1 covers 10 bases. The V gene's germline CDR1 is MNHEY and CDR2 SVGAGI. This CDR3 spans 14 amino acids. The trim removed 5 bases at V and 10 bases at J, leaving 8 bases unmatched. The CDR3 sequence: CASSLDRGGQEQFF. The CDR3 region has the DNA TGTGCCAGCAGTCTGGACAGGGGGGGACAGGAGCAGTTCTTC.

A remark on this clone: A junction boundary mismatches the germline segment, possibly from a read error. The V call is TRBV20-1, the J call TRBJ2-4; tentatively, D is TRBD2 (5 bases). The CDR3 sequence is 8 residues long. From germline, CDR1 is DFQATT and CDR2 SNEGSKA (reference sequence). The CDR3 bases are TGCAGTGCGCAAGATGGGGAGTTC. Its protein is CSAQDGEF.

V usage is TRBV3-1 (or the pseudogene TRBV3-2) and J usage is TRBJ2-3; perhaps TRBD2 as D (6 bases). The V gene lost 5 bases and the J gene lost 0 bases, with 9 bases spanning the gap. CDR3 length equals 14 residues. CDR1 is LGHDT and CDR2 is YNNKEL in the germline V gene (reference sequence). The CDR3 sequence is CASSSRGSTDTQYF. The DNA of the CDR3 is TGTGCCAGCAGCTCCCGGGGGAGCACAGATACGCAGTATTTT.

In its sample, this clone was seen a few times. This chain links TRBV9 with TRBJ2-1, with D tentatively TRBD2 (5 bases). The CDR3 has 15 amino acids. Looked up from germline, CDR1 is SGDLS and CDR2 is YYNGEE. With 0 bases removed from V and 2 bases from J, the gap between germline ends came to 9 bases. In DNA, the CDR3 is TGTGCCAGCAGCGTAGAGCGGTGGGCCTACAATGAGCAGTTCTTC. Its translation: CASSVERWAYNEQFF.